This TCR beta chain was sequenced for a study of cytomegalovirus exposure and HLA in healthy donors. Study results and caveats: Reports described diagnosis of cytomegalovirus status by the classifier as highly specific and sensitive. In an earlier analysis, most TCR beta V segments were productive about 87% or about 30% of the time.

A single count supports this clone. Its antigen is still unknown. The trim removed 4 bases at V and 4 bases at J, leaving 6 bases unmatched. Germline CDR1 reads ENHRY; CDR2 reads SYGVKD. This CDR3 has 14 amino acids. PCR was performed using 60 Vbeta and 13 Jbeta primers. Original data processing: In a later analysis, of around 83 million unique beta chains, around 9.9 million appeared in at least two donors. Clones were sequenced by immunoSEQ multiplex PCR, and TCRdb holds only the in-frame ones, with some missing. The DNA gave D and trimming, while V, J and clone size come from that table. The sample consists of 50,000 to 70,000 clones, approximately 75% of them appearing once.

V usage is TRBV10-3 and J usage is TRBJ1-1; 7 positions agree with TRBD1. The sequencing input was PBMCs. The TCR was taken from a man younger than 40 in good health and CMV-seropositive. The CDR3: CAISVTTGLTEAFF. The CDR3 DNA sequence: TGTGCCATCAGTGTAACGACAGGGCTCACTGAAGCTTTCTTT.